The clone carrying this TCR beta chain was observed a single time. What it recognizes is unknown. Primary, local recurrence and metastasis osteosarcoma tumors were taken after treatment from poor-prognosis patients. The CDR3 sequence is 12 residues long. CDR1 and CDR2 from the germline V gene are MDHEN and SYDVKM. The V and J ends lost 7 bases and 8 bases respectively, with 11 bases between them. These data come from a study of the immune and genomic landscape of osteosarcoma. Study summary: Patients had high-grade osteosarcoma, aged roughly 5-81 at diagnosis. Study results and caveats: No matched normal tissue; external skin and blood data served as benchmarks.

The assay was immunoSEQ multiplex PCR, and TCRdb's table has in-frame clones only and misses some. The sample lists about 4,600 clones; around 70% were seen once. The receptor was derived from a human donor with osteosarcoma. The chain recombines TRBV28 with TRBJ1-4; D remains unclear. Sequenced material: osteosarcoma tumor tissue from the femur. The CDR3 coding sequence is TGTGCCAGCATGGGAGCTGGGGAAAAACTGTTTTTT. Its protein product is CASMGAGEKLFF.